This entry lists 22 T cell receptor beta chains sequenced from one sample in a study of cytomegalovirus exposure and HLA in healthy donors. Researchers ran the PCR with 60 Vbeta and 13 Jbeta primers. TCRdb keeps only in-frame clones here, not all; method: immunoSEQ multiplex PCR. This table holds approximately 140,000 clones, around 80% found once. The sample taken for sequencing was PBMCs. The receptors here all came from a male donor in good health and CMV-seronegative.

Details on this clone: A read error may produce the germline difference seen at one junction end. The chain joins TRBV7-7 to TRBJ2-2, with a weak D call TRBD2 (5 bases). CDR1 is SSHAT, CDR2 FNYEAQ, per germline (reference sequence). There are 14 residues in the CDR3. CDR3 DNA: TGTGCTAGCAGCAATGCTGCGGGCACCGGGGAGCTGTTTTTT. Its protein product is CASSNAAGTGELFF.

A remark on this clone: Relative to the germline gene, one junction end is altered; a read error may explain this. The V call is TRBV12-5, the J call TRBJ1-2, with D perhaps TRBD1 (6 bases). This CDR3 has 14 amino acids. Germline CDR1 LGHNT, CDR2 FRNRAP. CDR3 region: CASGLDYATGSIVF. CDR3 nucleotide sequence: TGTGCTAGTGGTTTGGACTATGCGACAGGCTCGATAGTCTTC.

This clone was seen a handful of times. This chain links TRBV2 with TRBJ2-1; 10 bases align to TRBD2. This CDR3 region has 15 residues. The trim removed 6 bases at V and 6 bases at J, leaving 8 bases unmatched. Germline V gene data show CDR1 as SNHLY and CDR2 as FYNNEI. CDR3 protein: CASRSQRGGRNEQFF. CDR3 nucleotide sequence: TGTGCCAGCAGGAGTCAGCGGGGGGGCCGCAATGAGCAGTTCTTC.

The V gene is TRBV27, the J gene TRBJ2-3; 7 nucleotides match TRBD2. The CDR3 is 15 residues long. In germline, CDR1 is MNHEY, CDR2 SMNVEV (reference sequence). V gave up 1 base and J gave up 6 bases; unmatched junction bases: 7. The CDR3 is CASSLWGGVADTQYF. The CDR3 coding sequence is TGTGCCAGCAGTTTATGGGGGGGGGTAGCGGATACGCAGTATTTT.

The chain is built from TRBV28 and TRBJ2-7, with 7 bases identical to TRBD2. Germline V gene sequence: CDR1 MDHEN, CDR2 SYDVKM. The CDR3 covers 14 residues. V lost 10 bases and J lost 4; bases outside the gene matches: 13. The DNA for the CDR3 is TGTGCCACCCCAGGATGGAGGGAGGGGTACGAGCAGTACTTC. It codes for CATPGWREGYEQYF.

V gene TRBV19 combines with J gene TRBJ2-1, with 7 nucleotides matching TRBD1. Germline lookup yields CDR1 LNHDA and CDR2 SQIVND (reference sequence). The CDR3 covers 15 residues. The V gene end was trimmed by 4 bases and the J gene end by 2 bases; junction bases not matched to a gene: 5. CDR3 sequence reads: CASSKQGSAYNEQFF. CDR3 in DNA: TGTGCCAGTAGTAAACAGGGGTCGGCCTACAATGAGCAGTTCTTC.

This clone was observed a few times. The rearrangement joins TRBV6-5 to TRBJ2-3; D is perhaps TRBD1 (6 bases). Trimming left V 6 bases short and J 6 bases short, with 19 bases between. Germline V CDR1 and CDR2: MNHEY, SVGAGI. CDR3 size: 15 residues. The CDR3 spells CASSIQTGRWDTQYF. The CDR3 DNA follows: TGTGCCAGCAGCATACAGACAGGCCGGTGGGATACGCAGTATTTT.

The chain combines TRBV19 with TRBJ1-1, with a weak D call TRBD1 (5 bases). Germline assignment: CDR1 LNHDA and CDR2 SQIVND (reference sequence). Trimming stripped 3 bases from V and 4 bases from J, with 15 bases between. There are 15 residues in the CDR3. The CDR3 DNA follows: TGTGCCAGTAGTATTACGCAGGGTTTAACCACTGAAGCTTTCTTT. It yields the protein CASSITQGLTTEAFF.

The CDR3 sequence: CASSEAGMEGYTF. In nucleotides, the CDR3 is TGTGCCAGCAGTGAGGCAGGGATGGAAGGCTACACCTTC. The genes are TRBV6-4 and TRBJ1-2, with a possible D match to TRBD1 (5 bases). Between the trimmed V and J ends, which lost 3 bases and 8 bases, there was a span of 13 bases. CDR1 MRHNA and CDR2 SNTAGT come from the germline V gene. The CDR3 covers 13 residues.

V is TRBV9 and J is TRBJ2-7, with TRBD2 matching 10 bases. From germline, CDR1 is SGDLS and CDR2 YYNGEE. There are 14 residues in the CDR3. V lost 3 bases, J lost 7 bases, and 7 bases stayed unmatched. The CDR3 nucleotides are TGTGCCAGCAGCGCTCCCGGGACTAGCGTTGAGCAGTACTTC. It specifies CASSAPGTSVEQYF. Filled out from reference TRBV9 and TRBJ2-7, the complete variable domain reads DSGVTQTPKHLITATGQRVTLRCSPRSGDLSVYWYQQSLDQGLQFLIQYYNGEERAKGNILERFSAQQFPDLHSELNLSSLELGDSALYFCASSAPGTSVEQYFGPGTRLTVT.

This clone has a single count. The gene calls are TRBV7-6 and TRBJ2-2; 8 bases agree with TRBD2. Germline loops: CDR1 SGHVS, CDR2 FNYEAQ. The CDR3 is 15 amino acids. Trimming cost V 4 bases and J 2 bases; bases outside gene matches: 3. CDR3 DNA: TGTGCCAGCAGCTATAGCGGGACAAACACCGGGGAGCTGTTTTTT. Residues: CASSYSGTNTGELFF. The full variable domain, completed using reference TRBV7-6 and TRBJ2-2, is GAGVSQSPRYKVTKRGQDVALRCDPISGHVSLYWYRQALGQGPEFLTYFNYEAQQDKSGLPNDRFSAERPEGSISTLTIQRTEQRDSAMYRCASSYSGTNTGELFFGEGSRLTVL.

This clone was detected only once. The chain links TRBV2 to TRBJ2-7; D is uncertain. Germline V CDR1 and CDR2: SNHLY, FYNNEI. The CDR3 runs 15 residues. V was shortened by 5 bases and J by 10 bases, with 24 bases between the two germline ends. The CDR3 bases are TGTGCCAGCAGTCCCGCCAGTACCCGAACCCCCGTACAGTACTTC. Its protein is CASSPASTRTPVQYF.

The chain combines TRBV7-9 with TRBJ1-3; 7 bases align to TRBD1. The germline V gene encodes CDR1 SEHNR and CDR2 FQNEAQ (reference sequence). The CDR3 runs 13 residues. The trim removed 8 bases at V and 7 bases at J, leaving 8 bases unmatched. The DNA for the CDR3 is TGTGCCAGCGCGACAGGGTTAAAGAACACCATATATTTT. Protein sequence: CASATGLKNTIYF.

This chain joins TRBV5-1 and TRBJ1-4, with 9 nucleotides matching TRBD1. The CDR3 runs 14 residues. CDR1 SGHRS and CDR2 YFSETQ come from the germline V gene. The V segment lost 4 bases and the J segment 6 bases; nucleotides outside the gene matches: 4. The CDR3 bases are TGCGCCAGCAGCGACGGGACAGGGTATGAAAAACTGTTTTTT. It yields the protein CASSDGTGYEKLFF.

The genes are TRBV27 and TRBJ2-7; a possible D gene is TRBD1 (5 bases). The CDR3 is made up of 13 amino acids. Trimming removed 5 bases from V and 7 bases from J, with 15 bases in between. From germline, CDR1 is MNHEY and CDR2 SMNVEV (reference sequence). The CDR3 DNA sequence: TGTGCCAGCAGTCCCAGGACATTTGGTGAGCAGTACTTC. It specifies CASSPRTFGEQYF.

Only a few counts were recorded for this clone. The chain couples TRBV4-3 to TRBJ1-4, with a weak D call TRBD1 (5 bases). Trimming removed 0 bases at V and 5 bases at J, with 7 bases between. CDR1 and CDR2 (germline): LGHNA, YSLEER. The CDR3 runs 14 residues. The CDR3 DNA sequence: TGCGCCAGCAGCCAAGAGGGGGGGAATGAAAAACTGTTTTTT. Translation gives CASSQEGGNEKLFF.

This rearrangement joins TRBV7-2 to TRBJ1-5; 7 bases fit TRBD1. The CDR3 extends over 13 amino acids. With V trimmed by 3 bases and J by 9 bases, 5 bases remained unmatched. Germline lookup yields CDR1 SGHTA and CDR2 FQGNSA. The DNA of the CDR3 is TGTGCCAGCAGCTTGGACAGGCCATCGCCCCAGCATTTT. This translates into CASSLDRPSPQHF.

The chain uses TRBV6-5 and TRBJ1-5, with D perhaps TRBD1 (5 bases). Deletions cut 2 bases from V and 6 bases from J, with 11 bases between. Germline lookup yields CDR1 MNHEY and CDR2 SVGAGI. CDR3 length equals 14 residues. As DNA, the CDR3 is TGTGCCAGCAGTTACGTAGGGGAGGGTCAGCCCCAGCATTTT. This gives the protein CASSYVGEGQPQHF.

This CDR3 is CASSLIGQGHYEQYF. CDR3 coding DNA: TGCGCCAGCAGCTTAATAGGACAGGGGCACTACGAGCAGTACTTC. The chain couples TRBV5-1 to TRBJ2-7; 9 nucleotides match TRBD1. The junction had 6 bases not matched to a gene; V was cut back by 2 bases and J by 3 bases. CDR3 length: 15 amino acids. Germline V CDR1 and CDR2: SGHRS, YFSETQ.

This chain joins TRBV11-3 and TRBJ2-2; D might be TRBD2 (6 bases). There are 12 residues in the CDR3. Germline V gene lookup returns CDR1 SGHNT and CDR2 YENEEA. The ends were cut back, 5 bases at V and 7 bases at J, with 8 bases in the middle. DNA of the CDR3: TGTGCCAGCAGCGGGCGGGGCGGGGAGCTGTTTTTT. As protein: CASSGRGGELFF. Based on the CDR3 plus reference TRBV11-3 and TRBJ2-2, the full variable domain is EAGVVQSPRYKIIEKKQPVAFWCNPISGHNTLYWYLQNLGQGPELLIRYENEEAVDDSQLPKDRFSAERLKGVDSTLKIQPAELGDSAVYLCASSGRGGELFFGEGSRLTVL.

This clone came up a few times. The genes are TRBV28 and TRBJ1-6; D may be TRBD1 (5 bases). Looked up from germline, CDR1 is MDHEN and CDR2 is SYDVKM. The CDR3 length is 11 residues. Trimming took 6 bases from V and 14 from J, leaving 11 bases between them. CDR3 protein: CASRGQWSLHF. The CDR3 DNA follows: TGTGCCAGCAGGGGGCAGTGGTCCCTCCACTTT.

This clone appeared a single time. The gene calls are TRBV4-3 and TRBJ2-3, with D possibly TRBD1 on 5 matching bases. Between the trimmed V and J ends, which lost 2 bases and 1 base, there was a span of 13 bases. CDR1 is LGHNA and CDR2 is YSLEER in the germline V gene. The length of the CDR3 is 16 residues. The CDR3 loop is CASSQRGDTRTDTQYF. The CDR3 region has the DNA TGCGCCAGCAGCCAAAGGGGCGACACGCGCACAGATACGCAGTATTTT.